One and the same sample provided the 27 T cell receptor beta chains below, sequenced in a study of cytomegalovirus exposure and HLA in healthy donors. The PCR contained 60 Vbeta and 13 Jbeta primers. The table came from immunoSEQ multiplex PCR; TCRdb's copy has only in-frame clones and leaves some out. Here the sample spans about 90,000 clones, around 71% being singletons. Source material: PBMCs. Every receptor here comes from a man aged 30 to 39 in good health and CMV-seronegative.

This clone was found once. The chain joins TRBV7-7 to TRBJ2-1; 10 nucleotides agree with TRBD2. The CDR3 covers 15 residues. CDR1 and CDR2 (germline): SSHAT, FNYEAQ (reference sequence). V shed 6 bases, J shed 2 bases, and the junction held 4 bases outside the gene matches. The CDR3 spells CASSSSGSPYNEQFF. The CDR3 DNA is TGTGCCAGCAGTTCTAGCGGGAGCCCCTACAATGAGCAGTTCTTC.

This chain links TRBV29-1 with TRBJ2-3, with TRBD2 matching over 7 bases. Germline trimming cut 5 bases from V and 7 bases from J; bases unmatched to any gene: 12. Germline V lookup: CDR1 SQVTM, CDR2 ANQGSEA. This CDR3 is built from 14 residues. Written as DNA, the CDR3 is TGCAGCGTTATTACGGGACTACTGAAGCATACGCAGTATTTT. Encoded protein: CSVITGLLKHTQYF.

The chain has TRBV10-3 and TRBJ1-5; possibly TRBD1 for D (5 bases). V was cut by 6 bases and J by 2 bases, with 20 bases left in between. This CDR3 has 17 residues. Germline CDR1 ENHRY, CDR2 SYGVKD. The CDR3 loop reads CAISVYGGVGGNQPQHF. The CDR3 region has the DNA TGTGCCATCAGCGTTTACGGGGGGGTGGGTGGCAATCAGCCCCAGCATTTT.

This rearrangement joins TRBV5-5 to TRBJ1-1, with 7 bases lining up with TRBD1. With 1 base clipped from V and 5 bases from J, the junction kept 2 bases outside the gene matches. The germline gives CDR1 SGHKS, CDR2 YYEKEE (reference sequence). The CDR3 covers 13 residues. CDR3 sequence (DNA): TGTGCCAGCAGCTTGACAGGGGTGACTGAAGCTTTCTTT. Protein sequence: CASSLTGVTEAFF.

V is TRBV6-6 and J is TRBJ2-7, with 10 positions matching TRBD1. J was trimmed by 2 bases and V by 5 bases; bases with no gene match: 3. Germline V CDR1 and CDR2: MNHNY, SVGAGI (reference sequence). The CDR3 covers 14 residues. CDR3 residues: CASSAGTGAYEQYF. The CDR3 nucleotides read TGTGCCAGCAGTGCCGGGACAGGGGCCTACGAGCAGTACTTC.

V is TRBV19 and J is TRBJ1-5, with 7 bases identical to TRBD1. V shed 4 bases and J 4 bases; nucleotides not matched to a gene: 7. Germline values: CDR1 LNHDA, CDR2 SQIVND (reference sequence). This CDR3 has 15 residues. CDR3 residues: CASSRGTVENQPQHF. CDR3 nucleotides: TGTGCCAGTAGTAGGGGGACAGTAGAGAATCAGCCCCAGCATTTT.

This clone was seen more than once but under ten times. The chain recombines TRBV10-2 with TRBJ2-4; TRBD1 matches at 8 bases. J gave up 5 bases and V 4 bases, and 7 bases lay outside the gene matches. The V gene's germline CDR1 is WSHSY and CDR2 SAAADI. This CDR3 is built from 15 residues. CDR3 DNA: TGCGCCAGCAGTGGGGCAGGGGGCCATCAAAACATTCAGTACTTC. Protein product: CASSGAGGHQNIQYF.

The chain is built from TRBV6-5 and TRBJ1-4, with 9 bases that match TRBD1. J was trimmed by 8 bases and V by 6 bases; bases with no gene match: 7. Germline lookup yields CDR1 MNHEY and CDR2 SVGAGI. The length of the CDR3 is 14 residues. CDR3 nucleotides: TGTGCCAGCAGCAACAGGGGGCGCAGGGAAAAACTGTTTTTT. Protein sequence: CASSNRGRREKLFF.

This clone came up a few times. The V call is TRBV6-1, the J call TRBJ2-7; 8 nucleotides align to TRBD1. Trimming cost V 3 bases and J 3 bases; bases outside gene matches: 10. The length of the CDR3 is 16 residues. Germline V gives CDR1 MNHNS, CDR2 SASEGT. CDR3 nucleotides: TGTGCCAGCAGTGACGCCAGGGGGCTTGGCGGCTACGAGCAGTACTTC. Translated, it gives CASSDARGLGGYEQYF.

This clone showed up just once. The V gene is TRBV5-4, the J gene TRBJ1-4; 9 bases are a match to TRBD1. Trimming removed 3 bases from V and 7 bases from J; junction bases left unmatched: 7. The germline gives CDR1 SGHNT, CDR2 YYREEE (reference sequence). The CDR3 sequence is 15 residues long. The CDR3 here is CASSSTGTGSEKLFF. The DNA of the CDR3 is TGTGCCAGCAGCTCCACCGGGACAGGGAGTGAAAAACTGTTTTTT.

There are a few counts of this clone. The CDR3 DNA follows: TGTGCCAGCAGCTTAACCGGGGGAGCCATGAACACTGAAGCTTTCTTT. Protein product: CASSLTGGAMNTEAFF. This chain links TRBV7-3 with TRBJ1-1, with D possibly being TRBD1 (5 bases). V shed 0 bases and J shed 0 bases, with 11 bases lying between them. Germline values: CDR1 SGHTA, CDR2 FQGTGA. The CDR3 covers 16 residues.

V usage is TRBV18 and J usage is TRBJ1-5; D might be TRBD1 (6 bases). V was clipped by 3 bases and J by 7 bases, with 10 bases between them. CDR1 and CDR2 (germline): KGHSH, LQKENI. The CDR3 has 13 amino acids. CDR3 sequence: CASSPRGGQPQHF. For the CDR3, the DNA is TGTGCCAGCTCACCGCGCGGGGGCCAGCCCCAGCATTTT.

Here the CDR3 DNA reads TGTGCCAGCAGATCCGACAGAAACGAGCAGTACTTC. Amino acid sequence: CASRSDRNEQYF. The chain combines TRBV6-6 with TRBJ2-7; perhaps TRBD1 as D (5 bases). Germline V gene lookup returns CDR1 MNHNY and CDR2 SVGAGI (reference sequence). V lost 6 bases and J lost 5, with 11 bases in between. This CDR3 has 12 amino acids.

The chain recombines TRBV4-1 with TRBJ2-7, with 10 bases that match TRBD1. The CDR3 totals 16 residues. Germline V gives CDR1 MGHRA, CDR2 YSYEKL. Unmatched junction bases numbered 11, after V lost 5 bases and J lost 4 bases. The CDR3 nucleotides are TGCGCCAGCAGCGTAATTGGGGGGACAGGGGAATACGAGCAGTACTTC. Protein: CASSVIGGTGEYEQYF.

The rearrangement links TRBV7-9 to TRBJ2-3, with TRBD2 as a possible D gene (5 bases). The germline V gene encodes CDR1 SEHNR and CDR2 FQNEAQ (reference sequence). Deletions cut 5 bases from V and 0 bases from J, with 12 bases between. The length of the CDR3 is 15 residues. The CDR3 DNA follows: TGTGCCAGCAGCGGAGGCCTACCTAGCACAGATACGCAGTATTTT. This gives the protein CASSGGLPSTDTQYF.

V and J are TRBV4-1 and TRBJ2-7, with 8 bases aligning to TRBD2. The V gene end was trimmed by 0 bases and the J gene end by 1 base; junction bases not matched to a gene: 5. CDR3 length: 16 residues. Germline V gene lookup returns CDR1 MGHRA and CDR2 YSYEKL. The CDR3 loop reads CASSQDLAGLSYEQYF. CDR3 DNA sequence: TGCGCCAGCAGCCAAGACCTAGCGGGTCTTTCCTACGAGCAGTACTTC.

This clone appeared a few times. As DNA, the CDR3 is TGCGCCAGCAGCCGTGGACAGACGAACACTGAAGCTTTCTTT. Translated: CASSRGQTNTEAFF. This sequence joins TRBV5-1 and TRBJ1-1; D is possibly TRBD1 (6 bases). The V gene's germline CDR1 is SGHRS and CDR2 YFSETQ. This CDR3 is built from 14 residues. V lost 4 bases and J lost 1, with 11 bases in between.

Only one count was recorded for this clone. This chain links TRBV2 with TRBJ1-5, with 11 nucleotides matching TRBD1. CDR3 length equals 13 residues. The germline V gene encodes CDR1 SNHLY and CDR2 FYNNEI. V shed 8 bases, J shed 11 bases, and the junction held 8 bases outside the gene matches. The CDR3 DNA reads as TGTGCCAGCCATAGGACAGGGGGCGAGACCCAGCATTTT. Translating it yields CASHRTGGETQHF.

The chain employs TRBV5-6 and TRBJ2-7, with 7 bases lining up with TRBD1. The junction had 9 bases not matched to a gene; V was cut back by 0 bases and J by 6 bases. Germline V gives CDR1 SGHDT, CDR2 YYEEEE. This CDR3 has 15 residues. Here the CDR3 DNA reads TGTGCCAGCAGCTTGGACAGGGGCGGTTTTCGCGAGCAGTACTTC. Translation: CASSLDRGGFREQYF.

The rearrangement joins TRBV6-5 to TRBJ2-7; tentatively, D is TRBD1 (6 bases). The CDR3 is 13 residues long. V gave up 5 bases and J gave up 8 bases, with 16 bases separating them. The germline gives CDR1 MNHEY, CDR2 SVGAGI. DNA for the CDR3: TGTGCCAGCAGTGAGAACACAGGGTTCAAGCAGTACTTC. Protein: CASSENTGFKQYF.

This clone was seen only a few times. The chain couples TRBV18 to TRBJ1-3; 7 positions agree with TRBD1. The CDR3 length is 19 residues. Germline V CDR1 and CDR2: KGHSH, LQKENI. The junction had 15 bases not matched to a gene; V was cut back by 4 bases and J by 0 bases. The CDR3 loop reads CASSRRDRNVLNSGNTIYF. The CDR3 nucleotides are TGTGCCAGCTCACGCCGGGACAGAAACGTCCTTAACTCTGGAAACACCATATATTTT.

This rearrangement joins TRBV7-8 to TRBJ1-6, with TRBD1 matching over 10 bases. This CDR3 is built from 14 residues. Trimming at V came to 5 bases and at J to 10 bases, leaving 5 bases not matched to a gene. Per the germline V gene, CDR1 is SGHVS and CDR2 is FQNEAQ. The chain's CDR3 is CASSDRDRGSPLHF. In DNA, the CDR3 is TGTGCCAGCAGCGATCGGGACAGGGGCTCACCCCTCCACTTT.

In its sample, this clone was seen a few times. Written as DNA, the CDR3 is TGTGCCAGCAGCCCCCAGGAGGGCGGGAACTACGAGCAGTACTTC. It specifies CASSPQEGGNYEQYF. The genes are TRBV4-2 and TRBJ2-7; perhaps TRBD2 as D (6 bases). V lost 4 bases, J lost 3 bases, and 16 bases lay in between. This CDR3 is built from 15 residues. Per germline, CDR1 LGHNA and CDR2 YNFKEQ.

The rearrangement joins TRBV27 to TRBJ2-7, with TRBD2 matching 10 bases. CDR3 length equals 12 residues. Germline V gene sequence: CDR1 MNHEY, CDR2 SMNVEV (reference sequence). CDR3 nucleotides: TGTGTCACTAGCGGGGCCTCCTACGAGCAGTACTTC. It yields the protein CVTSGASYEQYF.

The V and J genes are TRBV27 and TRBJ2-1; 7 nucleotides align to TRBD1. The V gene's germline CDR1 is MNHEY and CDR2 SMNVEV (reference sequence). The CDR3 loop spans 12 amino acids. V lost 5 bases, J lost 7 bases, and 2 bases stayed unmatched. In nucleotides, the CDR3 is TGTGCCAGCAGTCTGACAGGGAATGAGCAGTTCTTC. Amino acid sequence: CASSLTGNEQFF.

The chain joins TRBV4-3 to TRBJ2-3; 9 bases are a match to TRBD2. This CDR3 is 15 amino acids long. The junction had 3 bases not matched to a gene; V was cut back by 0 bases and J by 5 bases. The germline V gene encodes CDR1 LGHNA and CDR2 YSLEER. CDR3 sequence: CASSQERGGVDTQYF. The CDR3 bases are TGCGCCAGCAGCCAAGAGCGGGGGGGCGTAGATACGCAGTATTTT.

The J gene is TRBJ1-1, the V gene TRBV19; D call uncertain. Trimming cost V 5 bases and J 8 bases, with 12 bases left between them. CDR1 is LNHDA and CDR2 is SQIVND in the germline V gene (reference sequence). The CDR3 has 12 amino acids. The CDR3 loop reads CASSPVGGEAFF. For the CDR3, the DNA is TGTGCCAGTAGTCCTGTAGGCGGCGAAGCTTTCTTT.